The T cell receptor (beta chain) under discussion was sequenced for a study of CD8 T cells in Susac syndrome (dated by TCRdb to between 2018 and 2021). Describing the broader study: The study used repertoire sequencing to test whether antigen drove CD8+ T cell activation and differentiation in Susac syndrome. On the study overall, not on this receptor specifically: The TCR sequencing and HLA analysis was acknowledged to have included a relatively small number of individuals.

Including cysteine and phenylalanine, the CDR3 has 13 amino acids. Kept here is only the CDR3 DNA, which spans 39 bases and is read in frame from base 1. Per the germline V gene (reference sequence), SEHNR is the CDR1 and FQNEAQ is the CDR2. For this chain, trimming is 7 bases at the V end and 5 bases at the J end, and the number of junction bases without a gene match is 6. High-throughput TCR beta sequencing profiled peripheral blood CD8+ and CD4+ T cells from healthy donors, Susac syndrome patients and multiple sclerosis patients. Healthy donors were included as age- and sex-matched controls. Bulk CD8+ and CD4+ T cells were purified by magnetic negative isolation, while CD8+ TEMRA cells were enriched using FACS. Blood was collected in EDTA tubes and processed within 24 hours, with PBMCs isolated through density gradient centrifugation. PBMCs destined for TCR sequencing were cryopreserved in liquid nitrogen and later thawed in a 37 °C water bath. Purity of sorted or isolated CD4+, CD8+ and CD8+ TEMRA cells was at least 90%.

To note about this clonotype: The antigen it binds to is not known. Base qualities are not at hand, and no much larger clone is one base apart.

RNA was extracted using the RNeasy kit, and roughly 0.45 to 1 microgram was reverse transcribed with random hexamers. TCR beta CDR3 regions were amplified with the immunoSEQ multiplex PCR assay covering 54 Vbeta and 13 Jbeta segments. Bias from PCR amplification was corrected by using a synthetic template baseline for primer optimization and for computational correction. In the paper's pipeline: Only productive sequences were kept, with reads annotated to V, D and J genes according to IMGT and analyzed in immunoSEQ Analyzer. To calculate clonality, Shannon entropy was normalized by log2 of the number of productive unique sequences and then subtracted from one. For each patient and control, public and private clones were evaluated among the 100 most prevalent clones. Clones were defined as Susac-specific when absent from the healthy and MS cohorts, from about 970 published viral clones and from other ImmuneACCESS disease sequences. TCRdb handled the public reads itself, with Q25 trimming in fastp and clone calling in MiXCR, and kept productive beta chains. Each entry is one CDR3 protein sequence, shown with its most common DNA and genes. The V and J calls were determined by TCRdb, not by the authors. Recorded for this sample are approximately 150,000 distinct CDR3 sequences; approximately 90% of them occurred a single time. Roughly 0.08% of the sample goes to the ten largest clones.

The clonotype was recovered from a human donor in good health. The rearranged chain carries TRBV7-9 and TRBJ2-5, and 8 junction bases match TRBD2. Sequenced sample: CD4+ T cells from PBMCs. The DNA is TGTGCCAGCATCCCGACGGGGGGGGAGACCCAGTACTTC. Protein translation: CASIPTGGETQYF.